This TCR beta chain originates from a study of cytomegalovirus exposure and HLA in healthy donors (dated by TCRdb to 2015 to 2018). Concerning the study at large: In an earlier analysis of under 750 of the donors, 276 Gb of sequence data and approximately 100 million unique TCR beta sequences from 150 million to 200 million T cells were reported. The genetic ancestry cluster associated with self-reported Caucasian donors included 81% of the roughly 380 genotyped donors. Class I and class II HLA loci were covered by the typing at four-digit resolution. In a later analysis, previously published TCR beta repertoires from 500 to 750 donors were re-analyzed and high-resolution HLA genotyping was added so that TCR occurrence patterns could be studied. Along with the approximately 670-subject first cohort, a separate validation cohort of approximately 110 different subjects was used. Among a few hundred genotyped donors of the cohort, an average of around 240,000 unique TCR beta nucleotide sequences were sequenced per donor, 15% to 20% of them non-productive. An early release that covered fewer than 750 HLA-typed donors contained approximately 300 gigabases of sequencing data and tens of millions of unique TCR sequences. Typing coverage differed by locus: A, B, C, DRB1 and DQB1 were typed in about 620-640 donors, DQA1 in about 500, DPA1 in 600 to 610, and DPB1 in 450 to 480. All discovery cohort repertoires had been generated using a single sequencing platform. In the later analysis, no new phenotypic data were used to find candidate immune exposures; instead, reliance was placed on TCR beta sequences and their occurrence across donors. To predict cytomegalovirus infection status, the study combined high-throughput TCR immunosequencing, statistical association of individual TCRs with disease status, and machine learning. The study used immunosequencing to profile the T cell repertoires of approximately 640 subjects and linked those repertoires to cytomegalovirus serostatus. An earlier analysis of 587 of the donors used high-throughput TCR beta sequencing to judge whether each TCR beta V gene segment behaved as functional or pseudogenic. Roughly 5 DR-DQ haplotypes were treated as single units for association and clustering because of strong linkage in the cohort. A later genetic analysis took genome-wide SNP genotypes for about three fifths of the roughly 670 donors and used that subset as a discovery cohort. Donor age, sex, ethnicity and CMV serostatus were compiled together with the repertoire data. The study aimed to test whether signatures of past pathogen exposure could be identified by cataloging public T cell receptors.

Libraries were prepared through the immunoSEQ multiplex PCR assay. The multiplex PCR relied on a mix of 60 forward primers for TCR Vbeta segments and 13 reverse primers for TCR Jbeta segments. A multiplex PCR assay on genomic DNA amplified the CDR3 region of rearranged TCR beta genes. On the Illumina HiSeq System, the amplified TCR beta libraries were sequenced as 87-base-pair reads. In the paper's pipeline: A later analysis counted 75 million to 100 million unique TCR beta chains across the 550 to 750 repertoires, and around 9.9 million of these chains were shared by at least two donors. Raw reads were error-corrected and collapsed into unique sequences with a nearest-neighbor algorithm that merged closely related sequences to remove PCR and sequencing errors. Alignment of CDR3 sequences to IMGT reference sequences was used to assign V, D and J gene segments. For a sequence to be retained, at least a six-nucleotide match to both a V gene segment and a J gene segment was required. A rearrangement counted as productive if the CDR3 had no stop codons and remained in frame with V and J, and every other rearrangement counted as non-productive. Following IMGT convention, CDR3 was defined as the stretch from the second conserved V-encoded cysteine up to the conserved J-encoded phenylalanine. In an earlier analysis of 587 of the donors, sequences lacking an unambiguous match to a single V gene segment were excluded. An earlier analysis of approximately 590 of the donors classified V segments as functional when productive rearrangements were above 56.7% and as segregating when the standard deviation between donors was above 5%. A statistical classification framework was built for diagnosing cytomegalovirus status from the catalog of TCR beta chain sequences. V and J gene assignment, in a later analysis, came from comparing TCR nucleotide sequences with IMGT/GENE-DB human TR gene sequences. A later analysis assigned CDR3 sequences and most-parsimonious VDJ recombination scenarios with the TCRdist pipeline. In a later analysis, each TCR beta chain was defined by its CDR3 amino acid sequence together with its V-gene family, and reads without a unique V-gene family were excluded. In a later analysis, 500 to 650 highly shared, low-generation-probability nucleotide sequences were removed to address suspected cross-contamination and a sequencing artifact. A later analysis calculated a clonal expansion index for each public chain from normalized within-repertoire ranks of inferred template counts. In a later analysis, generation probabilities were computed with a VDJ recombination model fitted to out-of-frame rearrangements, and the resulting probabilities were checked against IGoR. In a later analysis, TCR-TCR, TCR-HLA and TCR-CMV co-occurrence was scored with hypergeometric tests, and a repertoire-size bias correction was applied to TCR pairs. A later analysis estimated false discovery rates by permuting HLA or CMV assignments 20 times. In a later analysis, co-occurring TCRs were grouped with DBSCAN, and TCRdist sequence similarity was added when clustering was performed within HLA-allele-positive subsets. Repertoires with fewer than 30,000 or more than 120,000 public chains were left out of co-occurrence clustering, as were a few repertoires with anomalous nucleotide sharing. Here the immuneACCESS table is served through TCRdb, limited to in-frame sequences with V and J called. Missing clones are a known gap in these copies; in checked studies unresolved V genes cover under half, and the rest lacks a known reason. From that table come the V and J calls and clone size; the DNA was used to work out D and trimming. The sample records some 150,000 clones, 84% of which are singletons. 2% to 2.5% of the sample belongs to the ten largest clones.

What the study reported, not specific to this receptor: Several of the top co-occurrence clusters appeared to be linked to parvovirus B19, influenza, CMV and Epstein-Barr virus, according to a later analysis. A later analysis found that HLA-associated TCR beta chains were more clonally expanded and had lower generation probabilities than equally common non-associated chains. Because HLA typing was missing for some donors at each locus, association tests included only the typed subset. It was suggested by the authors that the approach could potentially be generalized to other disease states and immunological phenotypes. In an earlier analysis of about 550 of the donors, most TCR beta V segments were observed in productive rearrangements about 87% or about 30% of the time, broadly matching IMGT annotations. The study listed 164 TCR beta chains as associated with cytomegalovirus. Three of the identified cytomegalovirus-associated TCR beta chains were confirmed in vitro to be specific for cytomegalovirus antigens. When HLA alleles, especially DR and DQ, strongly co-occurred, TCR associations were difficult to assign to individual alleles. In this cohort, only TCR beta chains were sequenced, and detectable features were limited by the absence of alpha or paired-chain data. The earlier analysis of some 540 of the donors excluded approximately 15 rarely observed V segments, including chromosome 9 orphons, because counts were too low. A cluster of highly shared sequence variants was judged likely to represent a technical artifact of the sequencing pipeline. A further reported finding was that TCR beta sequences accurately predicted the HLA-A and HLA-B alleles for most subjects in the first cohort. According to a later genetic analysis, donors in an Asian-associated ancestry cluster had fewer N-insertions in productive TCRs than the approximately 630-donor mean. Cytomegalovirus status was reported to be diagnosed by the classifier with high specificity and sensitivity in both the original and validation cohorts. Correlated functional status among segregating V segments might be attributable to linkage disequilibrium, but an unknown experimental factor could not be ruled out. In a later analysis, the rate of TCR association differed among HLA loci, with DRB1 alleles having the most associated TCRs and HLA-C alleles having the fewest. The only immune exposure information available for the cohort was CMV serostatus. While some public TCRs were present in many individuals, most TCR sequences turned up only very rarely across donors. In a later analysis, most CMV-associated TCR beta chains were found to appear HLA-restricted, with HLA associations seemingly driven largely by CMV exposure. The presence/absence analyses assumed that sequencing depth was roughly uniform across donors, and that assumption may not be true. An association between a missense DCLRE1C variant and V-gene and J-gene trimming of TCR beta chains was found in a later genetic analysis and replicated in an independent cohort. Some IMGT-functional V segments, including TRBV6-2 and TRBV6-3, could not be distinguished by the 87-base-pair reads and were therefore excluded. At a false discovery rate of 0.05, a later analysis linked 16,000 or so TCR beta sequences to specific HLA alleles.

Germline trimming amounts to 3 bases on V and 1 base on J, with 8 as the count of junction bases outside the gene matches. CDR1 and CDR2 are read off the germline V gene as KGHSH and LQKENI. The CDR3 contains 17 residues, cysteine and phenylalanine counted. The kept DNA is CDR3 alone, 51 bases in frame from the first base. In regard to this clone: Its recognized antigen is unknown. No base quality information exists; no much larger clone differs at one position.

The cohort comprised 670 or so healthy bone marrow donors. At the time of sampling, all cohort members were nominally healthy, though unrecorded immune exposures were likely present. The donor was CMV seronegative and was included in the group of hundreds of seronegative cohort members. A peripheral blood sample was provided by each donor, and peripheral blood mononuclear cells were used for TCR beta sequencing. The Qiagen DNeasy Blood Extraction Kit was used to extract genomic DNA from the blood cell samples. The source material was PBMCs. Recombination linked TRBV18 to TRBJ1-1; the central 10 bases match TRBD1. The sequence was obtained from a boy aged 2 to 10 in good health and CMV-seronegative. The sequence in DNA is TGTGCCAGCTCACCCCTTCCGGGACAGGGGAAGAACACTGAAGCTTTCTTT. This sequence encodes CASSPLPGQGKNTEAFF.